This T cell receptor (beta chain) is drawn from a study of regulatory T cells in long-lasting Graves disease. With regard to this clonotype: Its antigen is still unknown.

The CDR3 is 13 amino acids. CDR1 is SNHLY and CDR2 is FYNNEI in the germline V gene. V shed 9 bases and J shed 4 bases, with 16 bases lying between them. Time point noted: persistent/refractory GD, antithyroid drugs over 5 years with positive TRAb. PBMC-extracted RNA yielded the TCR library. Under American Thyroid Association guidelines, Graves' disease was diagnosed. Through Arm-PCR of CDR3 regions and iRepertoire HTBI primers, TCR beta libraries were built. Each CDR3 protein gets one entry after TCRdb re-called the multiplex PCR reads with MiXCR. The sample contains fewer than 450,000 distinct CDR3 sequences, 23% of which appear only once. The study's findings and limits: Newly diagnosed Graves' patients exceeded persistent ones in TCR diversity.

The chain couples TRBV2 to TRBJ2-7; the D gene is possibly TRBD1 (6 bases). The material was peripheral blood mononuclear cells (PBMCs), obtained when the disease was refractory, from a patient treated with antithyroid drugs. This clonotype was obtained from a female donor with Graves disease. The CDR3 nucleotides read TGTGCCAGTAGTACCCGACAGGCGTACGAGCAGTACTTC. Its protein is CASSTRQAYEQYF. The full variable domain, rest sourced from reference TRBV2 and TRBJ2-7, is EPEVTQTPSHQVTQMGQEVILRCVPISNHLYFYWYRQILGQKVEFLVSFYNNEISEKSEIFDDQFSVERPDGSNFTLKIRSTKLEDSAMYFCASSTRQAYEQYFGPGTRLTVT.